The 24 T cell receptor beta chains given below trace back to one sample, sequenced in a study of technical replicates of blood from a few donors (dated by TCRdb to the late 2010s). The method was the immunoSEQ multiplex PCR assay. TCRdb re-hosts the immuneACCESS table, in-frame sequences only. Its copies lack some clones; in the studies checked, an unresolved V gene accounts for under half of them, and the cause for the rest is not known. In this sample the table shows roughly 65,000 clones, about 90% of which occur a single time. The top ten hold approximately 5% of the sample. Material for sequencing was PBMCs. These receptors all come from a human donor in good health. Some clones in this sample may be carry-over from other donors' samples.

This clone was seen a few times. The chain employs TRBV4-1 and TRBJ2-1; weak D call: TRBD1 (6 bases). There are 15 residues in the CDR3. Germline V lookup: CDR1 MGHRA, CDR2 YSYEKL. Trimming left V 0 bases short and J 9 bases short, with 15 bases between. CDR3 residues: CASSQEGPGVGEQFF. The CDR3 DNA sequence: TGCGCCAGCAGCCAAGAAGGTCCAGGGGTGGGTGAGCAGTTCTTC.

In this sample, this clone turned up once. V gene TRBV6-5 combines with J gene TRBJ2-1; 11 positions match TRBD2. V lost 0 bases, J lost 13 bases, and 8 bases stayed unmatched. CDR1 is MNHEY and CDR2 is SVGAGI in the germline V gene. The CDR3 totals 15 residues. The CDR3 sequence is CASSYSISGGAPQFF. The CDR3, as DNA: TGTGCCAGCAGTTACTCTATTAGCGGGGGGGCCCCCCAGTTCTTC.

V is TRBV9 and J is TRBJ2-2; D possibly corresponds to TRBD1 (7 bases). The germline V gene encodes CDR1 SGDLS and CDR2 YYNGEE. The V gene lost 4 bases and the J gene lost 7 bases, with 17 bases spanning the gap. The CDR3 contains 15 residues. Here the CDR3 reads CASSLRGALGGELFF. The CDR3 DNA sequence: TGTGCCAGCAGCCTCAGGGGGGCCTTGGGCGGGGAGCTGTTTTTT.

This clone showed up just once. DNA of the CDR3: TGTGCCAGCAGAGGGACAGGGAACACCGGGGAGCTGTTTTTT. Translating it yields CASRGTGNTGELFF. The chain joins TRBV2 to TRBJ2-2; 8 bases align to TRBD1. The CDR3 is made up of 14 amino acids. Looked up from germline, CDR1 is SNHLY and CDR2 is FYNNEI. Trimming at V came to 6 bases and at J to 1 base, leaving 1 base not matched to a gene.

The rearrangement joins TRBV5-5 to TRBJ2-3; tentative D call: TRBD1 (5 bases). The CDR3 totals 13 residues. Germline loops: CDR1 SGHKS, CDR2 YYEKEE (reference sequence). Trimming cost V 2 bases and J 4 bases, with 8 bases left between them. This CDR3 is CASSFQGSDTQYF. DNA for the CDR3: TGTGCCAGCAGCTTCCAGGGATCAGATACGCAGTATTTT.

V usage is TRBV18 and J usage is TRBJ2-1; D is undetermined. Germline values: CDR1 KGHSH, CDR2 LQKENI. The CDR3 is made up of 16 amino acids. V gave up 3 bases and J gave up 4 bases, with 16 bases separating them. CDR3 residues: CASSPKLAPIYNEQFF. Written as DNA, the CDR3 is TGTGCCAGCTCACCGAAACTTGCCCCCATTTACAATGAGCAGTTCTTC.

The chain joins TRBV10-3 to TRBJ2-2; 7 nucleotides line up with TRBD2. Trimming removed 7 bases from V and 1 base from J; junction bases left unmatched: 6. The CDR3 loop spans 15 amino acids. Germline assignment: CDR1 ENHRY and CDR2 SYGVKD. CDR3 sequence: CAIKVQRENTGELFF. DNA for the CDR3: TGTGCCATCAAGGTACAGCGGGAGAACACCGGGGAGCTGTTTTTT.

V and J are TRBV7-2 and TRBJ2-7; 7 bases line up with TRBD2. The CDR3 is 15 amino acids. Germline V gene lookup returns CDR1 SGHTA and CDR2 FQGNSA. V dropped 5 bases and J dropped 0; count of bases not matched to a gene: 7. The CDR3 region is CASSQGLGSSYEQYF. The CDR3 DNA reads as TGTGCCAGCAGCCAAGGACTAGGCAGCTCCTACGAGCAGTACTTC.

The V call is TRBV15, the J call TRBJ1-5; a possible D gene is TRBD1 (6 bases). The CDR3 consists of 17 residues. V shed 1 base and J shed 0 bases, with 13 bases lying between them. Germline CDR1 and CDR2: LNHNV and YYDKDF (reference sequence). The CDR3 sequence: CATSRVLGQVSNQPQHF. The DNA for the CDR3 is TGTGCCACCAGCAGAGTATTGGGACAAGTTAGCAATCAGCCCCAGCATTTT. The entire variable domain, with the rest obtained from reference TRBV15 and TRBJ1-5, is as follows: DAMVIQNPRYQVTQFGKPVTLSCSQTLNHNVMYWYQQKSSQAPKLLFHYYDKDFNNEADTPDNFQSRRPNTSFCFLDIRSPGLGDTAMYLCATSRVLGQVSNQPQHFGDGTRLSIL.

A single count supports this clone. The chain links TRBV6-5 to TRBJ1-2, with 7 nucleotides matching TRBD1. This CDR3 is built from 14 residues. The ends lost 5 bases at V and 4 bases at J; junction bases unmatched: 7. From germline, CDR1 is MNHEY and CDR2 SVGAGI. As DNA, the CDR3 is TGTGCCAGCAGTCCCGGCGGGACAGCCTATGGCTACACCTTC. Translated: CASSPGGTAYGYTF.

The table lists this clone with a count of one. This chain uses TRBV7-2 with TRBJ1-2, with 7 bases fitting TRBD1. CDR1 and CDR2 (germline): SGHTA, FQGNSA. The CDR3 sequence is 13 residues long. The V segment lost 5 bases and the J segment 7 bases; nucleotides outside the gene matches: 7. Written as DNA, the CDR3 is TGTGCCAGCAGCCACGACAGGGCGGGTGGCTACACCTTC. Translated, it gives CASSHDRAGGYTF.

This clone was seen a single time. The V and J genes are TRBV19 and TRBJ2-1; no reliable D call. Germline V lookup: CDR1 LNHDA, CDR2 SQIVND (reference sequence). The length of the CDR3 is 14 residues. V was trimmed by 3 bases and J by 3 bases, leaving 9 bases between them. In nucleotides, the CDR3 is TGTGCCAGTAGTATTGGTCCCGGCTACAATGAGCAGTTCTTC. Amino acid sequence: CASSIGPGYNEQFF.

V and J are TRBV7-3 and TRBJ1-3; D is perhaps TRBD1 (5 bases). The length of the CDR3 is 15 residues. The V and J ends lost 4 bases and 1 base respectively, with 11 bases between them. Germline values: CDR1 SGHTA, CDR2 FQGTGA. DNA of the CDR3: TGTGCCAGCAGCTCTCCAGGGAGGTCTGGAAACACCATATATTTT. It yields the protein CASSSPGRSGNTIYF.

The V and J genes are TRBV12-5 and TRBJ1-2; TRBD1 aligns across 8 bases. This CDR3 is 12 amino acids long. V shed 5 bases, J shed 13 bases, and the junction held 9 bases outside the gene matches. In germline, CDR1 is LGHNT, CDR2 FRNRAP. The CDR3 region is CASGLGQGRATF. Written as DNA, the CDR3 is TGTGCTAGTGGTCTCGGACAGGGCCGGGCCACCTTC.

This clone has a single count. The V call is TRBV7-6, the J call TRBJ2-7; D unclear. CDR3 length: 14 residues. The germline CDR1 and CDR2 sequences are SGHVS and FNYEAQ. Trimming left V 1 base short and J 3 bases short, with 10 bases between. In nucleotides, the CDR3 is TGTGCCAGCAGCTTAGACCGCTACGGCTACGAGCAGTACTTC. Translation: CASSLDRYGYEQYF.

V is TRBV11-3 and J is TRBJ2-5; TRBD2 is a possible D gene (6 bases). V shed 5 bases and J shed 5 bases, with 18 bases lying between them. Germline loops: CDR1 SGHNT, CDR2 YENEEA. The CDR3 loop spans 15 amino acids. The CDR3 sequence is CASSPGTGGIETQYF. The CDR3 nucleotides are TGTGCCAGCAGCCCCGGGACCGGCGGGATTGAGACCCAGTACTTC.

This chain joins TRBV2 and TRBJ1-2; unclear D gene. Germline V gene sequence: CDR1 SNHLY, CDR2 FYNNEI. This CDR3 region has 14 residues. The ends were cut back, 4 bases at V and 9 bases at J, with 18 bases in the middle. The CDR3 reads CASSVPSATRRYTF. As DNA, the CDR3 is TGTGCCAGCAGTGTCCCGTCCGCCACGCGGCGCTACACCTTC.

V usage is TRBV5-6 and J usage is TRBJ1-1; TRBD1 agrees at 10 bases. Trimming removed 0 bases from V and 6 bases from J; junction bases left unmatched: 5. The CDR3 loop spans 15 amino acids. Germline assignment: CDR1 SGHDT and CDR2 YYEEEE. DNA of the CDR3: TGTGCCAGCAGCTTGGGAGACAGGGGGCTAGCTGAAGCTTTCTTT. Residues: CASSLGDRGLAEAFF.

This clone was seen more than once but under ten times. The gene calls are TRBV5-6 and TRBJ2-1; 8 bases align to TRBD2. This CDR3 is 14 amino acids long. Germline V gene lookup returns CDR1 SGHDT and CDR2 YYEEEE. V shed 4 bases and J 7 bases; nucleotides not matched to a gene: 7. CDR3 sequence reads: CASSQGTSRNEQFF. For the CDR3, the DNA is TGTGCCAGCAGCCAAGGGACTAGTCGGAATGAGCAGTTCTTC.

Here the CDR3 DNA reads TGCGCCAGCACCCAGTCCACAGATACGCAGTATTTT. Residues: CASTQSTDTQYF. V and J are TRBV23-1 and TRBJ2-3; D remains unclear. TRBV23-1 is designated an ORF whose function remains uncertain. With 7 bases removed from V and 2 bases from J, the gap between germline ends came to 7 bases. The CDR3 sequence is 12 residues long.

The V call is TRBV5-8, the J call TRBJ2-3, with D perhaps TRBD1 (5 bases). The V and J ends lost 0 bases and 2 bases respectively, with 10 bases between them. Germline V gene lookup returns CDR1 SGHTS and CDR2 YDEGEE. This CDR3 spans 15 amino acids. CDR3 nucleotides: TGTGCCAGCAGCTTGGGCCAGGGCTACACAGATACGCAGTATTTT. This encodes CASSLGQGYTDTQYF.

The chain employs TRBV7-6 and TRBJ2-3; tentative D call: TRBD2 (7 bases). Germline CDR1 and CDR2: SGHVS and FNYEAQ. The ends were cut back, 1 base at V and 10 bases at J, with 21 bases in the middle. The length of the CDR3 is 16 residues. The chain's CDR3 is CASSLGARGPRSAQYF. The DNA of the CDR3 is TGTGCCAGCAGCTTAGGGGCGCGGGGGCCCCGAAGTGCGCAGTATTTT.

The CDR3 loop reads CASSLRGNNEQFF. The CDR3 DNA reads TGTGCCAGCAGCCTTCGGGGAAACAATGAGCAGTTCTTC. The rearrangement joins TRBV7-2 to TRBJ2-1; perhaps TRBD2 as D (5 bases). Germline CDR1 and CDR2: SGHTA and FQGNSA. Trimming shortened V by 5 bases and J by 5 bases, and 10 bases separated the two germline ends. This CDR3 region has 13 residues.

The chain joins TRBV6-5 to TRBJ2-4; TRBD2 might be the D (5 bases). Trimming removed 6 bases at V and 0 bases at J, with 12 bases between. In germline, CDR1 is MNHEY, CDR2 SVGAGI. The CDR3 has 15 residues. Here the CDR3 reads CASSPGGLAKNIQYF. The DNA of the CDR3 is TGTGCCAGCAGCCCCGGCGGGCTAGCCAAAAACATTCAGTACTTC.